These 5 T cell receptor beta chains were sequenced from one sample in a study of molecular identifiers for immune sequencing clone quantification. One entry per CDR3 protein, called by TCRdb with MiXCR from the PCR reads. Found here are about 40,000 distinct CDR3 sequences, less than 20% of them singletons; the top ten hold 7% to 9%. Sample: naive CD8+ T cells from blood, with Jurkat cell RNA spiked in. Subset defined: FACS-sorted CD8+CD4-CCR7+CD45RA+ naive T cells. The origin of the receptors is a human donor in good health. Some libraries in this study had Jurkat cell RNA spiked in.

The rearrangement joins TRBV24-1 to TRBJ2-2; no clear D gene. The CDR3 spans 15 residues. Trimming shortened V by 4 bases and J by 4 bases, and 12 bases separated the two germline ends. The germline V gene encodes CDR1 KGHDR and CDR2 SFDVKD. The CDR3 DNA sequence: TGTGCCACCAGTGAGGCCAGGTTCTTCACCGGGGAGCTGTTTTTT. Translated: CATSEARFFTGELFF.

This clonotype was detected ten times or more. This rearrangement joins TRBV7-2 to TRBJ2-5; the D gene could be TRBD1 or TRBD2 (5 bases each). Trimming pared 2 bases from V and 5 bases from J, leaving 15 bases between. Per germline, CDR1 SGHTA and CDR2 FQGNSA. CDR3 length: 15 residues. The CDR3 region is CASSLWVGTTETQYF. CDR3 nucleotide sequence: TGTGCCAGCAGCTTATGGGTCGGGACGACCGAGACCCAGTACTTC.

The sample holds many counts of this clonotype. The V gene is TRBV4-1, the J gene TRBJ2-2; the match to TRBD1 covers 11 bases. This CDR3 is built from 16 residues. Germline assignment: CDR1 MGHRA and CDR2 YSYEKL. Trimming took 3 bases from V and 5 from J; bases not matched to a gene: 5. CDR3 sequence (DNA): TGCGCCAGCAGCCACCGGACAGGGGGCGATACCGGGGAGCTGTTTTTT. It specifies CASSHRTGGDTGELFF.

This clonotype was detected ten times or more. The V and J genes are TRBV4-1 and TRBJ2-2; no clear D. The germline V and J ends were trimmed by 1 base and 4 bases, with 4 bases remaining between them. CDR3 size: 13 residues. CDR1 and CDR2 from the germline V gene are MGHRA and YSYEKL. CDR3 bases: TGCGCCAGCAGCCAAGGGATCACCGGGGAGCTGTTTTTT. It codes for CASSQGITGELFF.

Many counts were recorded for this clonotype. The V and J genes are TRBV19 and TRBJ2-1; the match to TRBD2 covers 9 bases. CDR1 is LNHDA and CDR2 is SQIVND in the germline V gene (reference sequence). V shed 2 bases and J 7 bases; nucleotides not matched to a gene: 6. CDR3 size: 15 residues. The CDR3 here is CASSIIAGDANEQFF. The CDR3 DNA sequence: TGTGCCAGTAGTATAATAGCGGGAGATGCGAATGAGCAGTTCTTC. The variable domain in full, completed from reference TRBV19 and TRBJ2-1, reads DGGITQSPKYLFRKEGQNVTLSCEQNLNHDAMYWYRQDPGQGLRLIYYSQIVNDFQKGDIAEGYSVSREKKESFPLTVTSAQKNPTAFYLCASSIIAGDANEQFFGPGTRLTVL.